The rows below give T cell receptor beta chains drawn from one sample of a study of beta chain features in type 1 diabetes. This table comes from immunoSEQ multiplex PCR, and its TCRdb copy is limited to in-frame clones, with some not included. The repertoire has fewer than 350,000 clones, around 19% of them found once; the top ten carry roughly 0.045%. Material: naive CD4+ T cells from blood. The receptor set was obtained from a woman between 18 and 30 years old in good health. Each CDR3 is given with its conserved first and last residue. D genes are given only for firm matches. For some rows the clone size is stated as once, few or many, or as a class when expanded; others skip it.

D: TRBD1; J: TRBJ1-1; size: -; V: TRBV6-1; CDR3: CASSPGTASTEAFF; DNA: TGTGCCAGCAGTCCCGGGACAGCGAGCACTGAAGCTTTCTTT
D: TRBD2; J: TRBJ2-1; size: -; V: TRBV10-3; CDR3: CAISDSRGGNEQFF; DNA: TGTGCCATCAGTGATTCGCGGGGGGGCAATGAGCAGTTCTTC
D: -; J: TRBJ2-5; size: few; V: TRBV18; CDR3: CASSAEGETQYF; DNA: TGTGCCAGCTCGGCAGAGGGAGAGACCCAGTACTTC
D: TRBD2; J: TRBJ2-5; size: -; V: TRBV11-1; CDR3: CASTPGGGETQYF; DNA: TGTGCCAGCACCCCGGGGGGGGGAGAGACCCAGTACTTC
D: -; J: TRBJ1-2; size: few; V: TRBV19; CDR3: CASSTKLYGYTF; DNA: TGTGCCAGTAGTACCAAACTCTATGGCTACACCTTC
D: TRBD1; J: TRBJ1-2; size: -; V: TRBV2; CDR3: CASSLGQNYGYTF; DNA: TGTGCCAGCAGCTTGGGACAGAACTATGGCTACACCTTC
D: TRBD1; J: TRBJ1-6; size: -; V: TRBV10-3; CDR3: CAISREDRNSPLHF; DNA: TGTGCCATCAGTCGAGAGGACAGGAATTCACCCCTCCACTTT
D: -; J: TRBJ1-2; size: -; V: TRBV29-1; CDR3: CSVDAGPSGYGYTF; DNA: TGCAGCGTTGATGCGGGGCCTAGTGGCTATGGCTACACCTTC
D: TRBD2; J: TRBJ2-1; size: -; V: TRBV2; CDR3: CASRVAGGRYNEQFF; DNA: TGTGCCAGCAGGGTAGCGGGGGGGCGGTACAATGAGCAGTTCTTC
D: -; J: TRBJ1-2; size: few; V: TRBV6-5; CDR3: CASSSVNNYGYTF; DNA: TGTGCCAGCAGTTCGGTGAATAACTATGGCTACACCTTC
D: TRBD2; J: TRBJ2-7; size: few; V: TRBV9; CDR3: CASSARGAGGDEQYF; DNA: TGTGCCAGCAGCGCCCGAGGGGCGGGGGGCGACGAGCAGTACTTC
D: -; J: TRBJ1-5; size: -; V: TRBV7-3; CDR3: CATQLSRTDSNQPQHF; DNA: TGTGCCACCCAGCTCTCCCGGACAGATAGCAATCAGCCCCAGCATTTT
D: TRBD1; J: TRBJ2-7; size: few; V: TRBV18; CDR3: CASSPQGGNEQYF; DNA: TGTGCCAGCTCACCCCAAGGGGGCAACGAGCAGTACTTC
D: TRBD2; J: TRBJ2-5; size: -; V: TRBV7-8; CDR3: CASSPRGLGLASKTQYF; DNA: TGTGCCAGCAGCCCCAGAGGCTTGGGACTAGCTTCGAAGACCCAGTACTTC
D: -; J: TRBJ2-1; size: few; V: TRBV4-1; CDR3: CASSQDYYNEQFF; DNA: TGCGCCAGCAGCCAAGACTACTACAATGAGCAGTTCTTC
D: TRBD1; J: TRBJ1-1; size: few; V: TRBV11-3; CDR3: CASTRTGQLLRTNTEAFF; DNA: TGTGCCAGCACCCGTACGGGACAGCTACTAAGGACGAACACTGAAGCTTTCTTT
D: -; J: TRBJ1-6; size: few; V: TRBV7-9; CDR3: CASSAWGDLHF; DNA: TGTGCCAGCAGCGCCTGGGGGGATCTCCACTTT
D: -; J: TRBJ2-5; size: -; V: TRBV28; CDR3: CASSTPRALETQYF; DNA: TGTGCCAGCAGTACCCCCAGGGCGCTGGAGACCCAGTACTTC
D: -; J: TRBJ1-1; size: -; V: TRBV5-1; CDR3: CASSSSLAGGGAEAFF; DNA: TGCGCCAGCAGCTCCTCCTTAGCGGGGGGCGGCGCTGAAGCTTTCTTT
D: TRBD1; J: TRBJ2-7; size: few; V: TRBV5-1; CDR3: CASSPGTGTYEQYF; DNA: TGCGCCAGCAGCCCGGGGACAGGGACCTACGAGCAGTACTTC
D: -; J: TRBJ1-5; size: few; V: TRBV6-1; CDR3: CASNLGPAEQPQHF; DNA: TGTGCCAGCAACCTGGGCCCTGCAGAGCAGCCCCAGCATTTT
D: -; J: TRBJ2-7; size: few; V: TRBV30; CDR3: CAWSINTGTLYEQYF; DNA: TGTGCCTGGAGTATTAACACCGGGACACTATACGAGCAGTACTTC
D: -; J: TRBJ2-1; size: few; V: TRBV29-1; CDR3: CSVLGAYADNEQFF; DNA: TGCAGCGTCCTCGGCGCGTACGCGGACAATGAGCAGTTCTTC
D: -; J: TRBJ1-5; size: few; V: TRBV23-1; CDR3: CASSQSREQPQHF; DNA: TGCGCCAGCAGTCAATCGAGGGAGCAGCCCCAGCATTTT